This T cell receptor beta chain was recovered during a study of T-cell memory formation after mild COVID-19. In the study overall: Clustering of TCRs was largely donor specific.

In this sample, this clonotype turned up a few times. The CDR3 has 14 amino acids. The germline V and J ends were trimmed by 6 bases and 8 bases, with 16 bases remaining between them. TCRdb reanalysed the 5' RACE reads using MiXCR and keeps one entry per CDR3 protein. Of 280,000 or so distinct CDR3 sequences listed, 8% to 10% are singletons. Source material: PBMCs or a T cell subset sorted from them (not recorded which). The source is a man younger than 30 who had mild COVID-19 (a few samples of this study predate the infection). Cell type and time point are not known. The genes are TRBV12-3 or TRBV12-4 and TRBJ1-4; a possible D gene is TRBD1 (5 bases). This chain's CDR3 is CASRRGRTGEKLFF. Here the CDR3 DNA reads TGTGCCAGCAGGAGGGGACGGACGGGAGAAAAACTGTTTTTT.